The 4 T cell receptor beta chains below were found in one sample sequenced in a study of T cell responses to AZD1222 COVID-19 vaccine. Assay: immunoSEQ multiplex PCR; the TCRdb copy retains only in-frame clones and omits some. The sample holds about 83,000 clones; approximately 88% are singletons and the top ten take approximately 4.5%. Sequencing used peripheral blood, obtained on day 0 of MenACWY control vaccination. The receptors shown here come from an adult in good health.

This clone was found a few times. The CDR3 nucleotides read TGTGCCAGCAGCTTAGAGCGGTACACCGGGGAGCTGTTTTTT. Translation: CASSLERYTGELFF. The gene calls are TRBV7-2 and TRBJ2-2, with TRBD2 as a possible D gene (5 bases). V gave up 1 base and J gave up 3 bases, with 6 bases separating them. The CDR3 loop spans 14 amino acids. Looked up from germline, CDR1 is SGHTA and CDR2 is FQGNSA.

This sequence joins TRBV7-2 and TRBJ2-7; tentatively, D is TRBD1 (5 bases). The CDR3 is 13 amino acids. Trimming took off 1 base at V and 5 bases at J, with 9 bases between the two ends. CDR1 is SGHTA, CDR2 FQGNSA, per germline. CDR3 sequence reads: CASSLEAGHEQYF. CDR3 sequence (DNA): TGTGCCAGCAGCTTAGAGGCAGGGCACGAGCAGTACTTC.

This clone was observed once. This CDR3 reads CASSSHYEQYF. The CDR3 coding sequence is TGTGCCAGCAGTTCGCACTACGAGCAGTACTTC. This chain uses TRBV28 with TRBJ2-7; D gene ambiguous. This CDR3 has 11 amino acids. CDR1 MDHEN and CDR2 SYDVKM come from the germline V gene. V dropped 4 bases and J dropped 3 bases, with 4 bases sitting between them.

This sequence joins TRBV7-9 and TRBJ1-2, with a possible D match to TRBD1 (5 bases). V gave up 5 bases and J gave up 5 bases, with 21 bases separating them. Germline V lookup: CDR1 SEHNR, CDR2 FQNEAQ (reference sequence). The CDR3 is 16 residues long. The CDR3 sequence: CASSPPGVPGGYGYTF. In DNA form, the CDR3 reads TGTGCCAGCAGCCCCCCGGGGGTGCCGGGGGGGTATGGCTACACCTTC.